This T cell receptor (beta chain) emerged from a study of T cell clones after liver transplantation. As regards this clone: Antigen unknown.

Study outcomes and limitations: Circulating graft-donor-reactive CD4 TCRbeta sequences fell significantly post-transplant in 5 of 8 subjects.

Sequencing was performed with immunoSEQ multiplex PCR; in TCRdb, only in-frame clones are kept and a portion is missing. The sample shows more than 95,000 clones, around 83% of them seen only once. Sequences were derived from CD4+ T cells from blood, sampled before liver transplant. The receptor was isolated from a human donor who received a liver transplant.

The DNA of the CDR3 is TGTGCCAGCAGCTTTCTCAGGCTGAACACTGAAGCTTTCTTT. Amino acid sequence: CASSFLRLNTEAFF. The genes are TRBV7-2 and TRBJ1-1; D not certain. Trimming cost V 3 bases and J 0 bases, with 8 bases left between them. This CDR3 is built from 14 residues. Germline V gene data show CDR1 as SGHTA and CDR2 as FQGNSA.